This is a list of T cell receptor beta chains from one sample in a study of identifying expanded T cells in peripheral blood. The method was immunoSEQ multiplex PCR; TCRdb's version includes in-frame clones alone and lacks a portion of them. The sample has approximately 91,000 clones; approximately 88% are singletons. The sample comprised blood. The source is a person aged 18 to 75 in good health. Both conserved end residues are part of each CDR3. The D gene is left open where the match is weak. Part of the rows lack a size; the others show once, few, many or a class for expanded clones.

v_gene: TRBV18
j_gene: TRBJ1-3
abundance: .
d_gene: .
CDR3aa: CASSPNEGSGNTIYF
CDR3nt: TGTGCCAGCTCACCAAACGAGGGCTCTGGAAACACCATATATTTT

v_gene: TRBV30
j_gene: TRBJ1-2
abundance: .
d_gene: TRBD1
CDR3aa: CAWRTGFRGYTF
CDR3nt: TGTGCCTGGAGGACAGGGTTTCGTGGCTACACCTTC

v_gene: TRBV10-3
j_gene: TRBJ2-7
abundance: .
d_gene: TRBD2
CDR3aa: CAISEPSRLAGAYEQYF
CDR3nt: TGTGCCATCAGTGAGCCCTCAAGACTAGCGGGAGCCTACGAGCAGTACTTC

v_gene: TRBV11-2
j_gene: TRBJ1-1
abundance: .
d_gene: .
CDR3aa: CASSFSGSREAFF
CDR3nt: TGTGCCAGCAGCTTCTCAGGGTCCCGTGAAGCTTTCTTT

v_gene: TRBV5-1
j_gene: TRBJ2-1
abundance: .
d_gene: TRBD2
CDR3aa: CASSLGGLAGEDEQFF
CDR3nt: TGCGCCAGCAGCTTGGGAGGACTAGCGGGAGAAGATGAGCAGTTCTTC

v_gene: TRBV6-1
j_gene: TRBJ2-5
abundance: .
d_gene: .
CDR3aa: CASAYGGETQYF
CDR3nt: TGTGCCAGCGCGTACGGGGGAGAGACCCAGTACTTC

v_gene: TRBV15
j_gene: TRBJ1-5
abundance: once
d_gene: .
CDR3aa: CATSRGAHRDGQPQHF
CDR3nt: TGTGCCACCAGCAGAGGAGCACACAGGGATGGTCAGCCCCAGCATTTT

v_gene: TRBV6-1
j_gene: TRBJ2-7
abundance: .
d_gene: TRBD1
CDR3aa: CASRAADRVSYEQYF
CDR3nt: TGTGCCAGCAGAGCGGCTGACAGGGTTTCTTACGAGCAGTACTTC

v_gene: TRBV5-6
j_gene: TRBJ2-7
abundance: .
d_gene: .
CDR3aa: CASSLLATYEQYF
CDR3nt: TGTGCCAGCAGCTTGTTAGCTACCTACGAGCAGTACTTC

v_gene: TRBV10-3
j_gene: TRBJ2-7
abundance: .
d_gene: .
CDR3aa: CAISDLTRTSYEQYF
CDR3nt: TGTGCCATCAGTGACCTGACTCGAACCTCCTACGAGCAGTACTTC

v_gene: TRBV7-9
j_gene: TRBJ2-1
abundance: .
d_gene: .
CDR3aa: CASITSSYNEQFF
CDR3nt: TGTGCCAGCATTACCAGCTCCTACAATGAGCAGTTCTTC

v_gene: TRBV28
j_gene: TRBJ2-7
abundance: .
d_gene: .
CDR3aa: CASSLEGTPTYEQYF
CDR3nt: TGTGCCAGCAGTTTAGAGGGGACCCCCACCTACGAGCAGTACTTC

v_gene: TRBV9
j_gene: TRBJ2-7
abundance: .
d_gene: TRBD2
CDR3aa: CASSPGLAGAVGEQYF
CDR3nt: TGTGCCAGCAGCCCGGGACTAGCGGGAGCGGTAGGGGAGCAGTACTTC

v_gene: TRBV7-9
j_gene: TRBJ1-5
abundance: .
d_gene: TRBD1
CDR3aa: CASSLGDSPLSNQPQHF
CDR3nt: TGTGCCAGCAGCTTAGGGGACAGCCCGTTAAGCAATCAGCCCCAGCATTTT

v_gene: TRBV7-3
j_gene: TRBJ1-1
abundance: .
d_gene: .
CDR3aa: CASSLTPANTEAFF
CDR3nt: TGTGCCAGCAGCTTAACCCCAGCGAACACTGAAGCTTTCTTT

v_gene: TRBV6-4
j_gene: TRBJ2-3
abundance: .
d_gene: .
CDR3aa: CASSGGHSDTQYF
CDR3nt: TGTGCCAGCAGTGGAGGGCACTCAGATACGCAGTATTTT

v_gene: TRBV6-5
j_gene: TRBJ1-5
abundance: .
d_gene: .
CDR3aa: CASSYSTGGNQPQHF
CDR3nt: TGTGCCAGCAGTTACTCGACAGGAGGAAATCAGCCCCAGCATTTT

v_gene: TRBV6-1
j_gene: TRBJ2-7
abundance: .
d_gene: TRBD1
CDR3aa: CASSEVRGGQVSYEQYF
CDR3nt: TGTGCCAGCAGTGAAGTAAGAGGGGGACAGGTGTCCTACGAGCAGTACTTC

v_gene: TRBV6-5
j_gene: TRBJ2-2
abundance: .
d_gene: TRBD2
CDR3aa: CASSYSLGGGAGELFF
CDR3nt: TGTGCCAGCAGTTACTCTTTAGGCGGGGGGGCCGGGGAGCTGTTTTTT

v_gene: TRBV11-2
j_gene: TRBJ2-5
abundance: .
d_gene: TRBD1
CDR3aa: CASSQGGQGAETQYF
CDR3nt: TGTGCCAGCAGCCAAGGGGGACAGGGGGCAGAGACCCAGTACTTC

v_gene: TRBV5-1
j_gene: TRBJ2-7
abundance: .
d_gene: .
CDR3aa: CASSTGRYEQYF
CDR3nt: TGCGCCAGCAGCACCGGACGGTACGAGCAGTACTTC

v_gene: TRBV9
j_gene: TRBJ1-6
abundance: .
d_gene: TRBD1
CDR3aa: CASSVVGGGSPLHF
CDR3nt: TGTGCCAGCAGCGTAGTAGGGGGCGGCTCACCCCTCCACTTT

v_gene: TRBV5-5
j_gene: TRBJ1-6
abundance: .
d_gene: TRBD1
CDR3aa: CASSLGDSRNSPLHF
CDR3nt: TGTGCCAGCAGCTTGGGGGACAGCCGTAATTCACCCCTCCACTTT

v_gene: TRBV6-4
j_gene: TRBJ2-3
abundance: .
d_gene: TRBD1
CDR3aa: CASSDTGTGGDTQYF
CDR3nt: TGTGCCAGCAGTGACACCGGGACAGGGGGGGATACGCAGTATTTT

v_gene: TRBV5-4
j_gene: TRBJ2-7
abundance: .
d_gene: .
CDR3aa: CASSLEVGKNEQYF
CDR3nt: TGTGCCAGCAGCTTGGAGGTAGGAAAGAACGAGCAGTACTTC

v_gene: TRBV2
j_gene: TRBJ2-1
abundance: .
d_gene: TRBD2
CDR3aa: CASRVTSGGFSYNEQFF
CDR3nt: TGTGCCAGCAGGGTGACTAGCGGGGGGTTCTCCTACAATGAGCAGTTCTTC

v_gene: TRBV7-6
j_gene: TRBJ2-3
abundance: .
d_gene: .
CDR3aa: CASTERRAGADTQYF
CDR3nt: TGTGCCAGCACCGAACGGAGGGCCGGCGCAGATACGCAGTATTTT

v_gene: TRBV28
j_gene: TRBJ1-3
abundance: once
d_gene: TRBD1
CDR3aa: CASRGDRGPGNTIYF
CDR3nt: TGTGCCAGCAGGGGGGACAGGGGGCCGGGAAACACCATATATTTT

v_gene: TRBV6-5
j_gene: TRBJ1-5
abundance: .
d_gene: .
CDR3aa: CASSYAWDSNQPQHF
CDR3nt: TGTGCCAGCAGTTACGCTTGGGATAGCAATCAGCCCCAGCATTTT

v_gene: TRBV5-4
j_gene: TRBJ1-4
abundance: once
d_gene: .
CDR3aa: CASSLDAQTNEKLFF
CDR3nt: TGTGCCAGCAGCTTGGACGCGCAGACTAATGAAAAACTGTTTTTT

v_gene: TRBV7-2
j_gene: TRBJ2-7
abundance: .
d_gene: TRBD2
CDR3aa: CASSPGGPLFYEQYF
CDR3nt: TGTGCCAGCAGCCCGGGAGGACCGCTTTTTTACGAGCAGTACTTC

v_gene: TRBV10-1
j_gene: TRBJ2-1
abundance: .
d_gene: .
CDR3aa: CASSVGGSYNEQFF
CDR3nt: TGCGCCAGCAGTGTTGGAGGGTCCTACAATGAGCAGTTCTTC

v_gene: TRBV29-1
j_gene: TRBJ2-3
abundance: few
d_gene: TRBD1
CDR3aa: CSVEGQGTDTQYF
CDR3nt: TGCAGCGTTGAGGGACAGGGTACAGATACGCAGTATTTT

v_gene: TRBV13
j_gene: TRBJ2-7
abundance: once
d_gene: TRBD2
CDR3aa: CASSPVAGEDEQYF
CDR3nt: TGTGCCAGCAGCCCCGTAGCGGGAGAGGACGAGCAGTACTTC

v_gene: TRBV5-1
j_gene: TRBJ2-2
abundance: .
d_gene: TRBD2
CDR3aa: CASSLATSGKGAGELFF
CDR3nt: TGCGCCAGCAGCTTGGCGACTAGCGGGAAAGGGGCCGGGGAGCTGTTTTTT

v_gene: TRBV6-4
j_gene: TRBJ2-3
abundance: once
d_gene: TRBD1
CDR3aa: CASSDETGGMDTQYF
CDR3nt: TGTGCCAGCAGTGACGAGACAGGGGGTATGGATACGCAGTATTTT

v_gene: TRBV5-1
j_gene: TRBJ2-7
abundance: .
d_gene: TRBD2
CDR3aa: CASSPKTSGDYEQYF
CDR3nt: TGCGCCAGCAGCCCAAAAACTAGCGGGGACTACGAGCAGTACTTC

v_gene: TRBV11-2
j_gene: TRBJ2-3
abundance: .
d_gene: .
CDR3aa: CASSLDPMAGLTDMQYF
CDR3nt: TGTGCCAGCAGCTTAGACCCCATGGCGGGGCTCACAGATATGCAGTATTTT

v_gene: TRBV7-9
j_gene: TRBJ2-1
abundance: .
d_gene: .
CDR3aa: CASSDIGNEQFF
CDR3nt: TGTGCCAGCAGTGATATAGGTAATGAGCAGTTCTTC

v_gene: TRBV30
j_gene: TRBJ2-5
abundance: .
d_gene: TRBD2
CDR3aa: CAGGGGETQYF
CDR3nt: TGTGCTGGTGGGGGAGGGGAGACCCAGTACTTC

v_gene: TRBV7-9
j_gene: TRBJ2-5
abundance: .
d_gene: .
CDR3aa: CASSLWVSGYQETQYF
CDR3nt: TGTGCCAGCAGCTTATGGGTTAGCGGATACCAAGAGACCCAGTACTTC

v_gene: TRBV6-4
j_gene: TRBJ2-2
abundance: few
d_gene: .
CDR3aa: CASRRGGSTGELFF
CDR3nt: TGTGCCAGCAGGAGGGGGGGCAGCACCGGGGAGCTGTTTTTT

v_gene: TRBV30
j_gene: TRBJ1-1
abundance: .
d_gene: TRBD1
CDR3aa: CAWSARTMGQGIRTEAFF
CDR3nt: TGTGCCTGGAGCGCCCGTACGATGGGACAGGGAATTAGGACTGAAGCTTTCTTT

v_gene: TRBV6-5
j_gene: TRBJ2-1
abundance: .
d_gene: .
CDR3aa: CASSKAGRYNEQFF
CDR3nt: TGTGCCAGCAGTAAAGCGGGTCGCTACAATGAGCAGTTCTTC

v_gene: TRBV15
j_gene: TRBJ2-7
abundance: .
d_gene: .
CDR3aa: CATSRATDSYEQYF
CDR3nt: TGTGCCACCAGCAGAGCGACGGACTCCTACGAGCAGTACTTC

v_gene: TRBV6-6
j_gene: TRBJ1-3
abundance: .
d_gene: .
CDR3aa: CASSYDLSGNTIYF
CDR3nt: TGTGCCAGCAGTTATGACCTCTCTGGAAACACCATATATTTT

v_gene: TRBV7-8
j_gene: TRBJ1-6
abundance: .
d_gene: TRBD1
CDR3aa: CASSRRDRDNSPLHF
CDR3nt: TGTGCCAGCAGCCGTCGAGACAGGGATAATTCACCCCTCCACTTT

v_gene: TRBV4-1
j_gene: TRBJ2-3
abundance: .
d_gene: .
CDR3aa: CASSQDPGRDTQYF
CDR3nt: TGCGCCAGCAGCCAAGATCCGGGCAGAGATACGCAGTATTTT

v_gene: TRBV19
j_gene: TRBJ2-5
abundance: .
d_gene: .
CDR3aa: CASSSGINAGMLETQYF
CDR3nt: TGTGCCAGTAGTAGCGGGATTAACGCTGGGATGCTTGAGACCCAGTACTTC

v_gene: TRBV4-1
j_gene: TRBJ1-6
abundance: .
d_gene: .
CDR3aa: CASSQGNSPLHF
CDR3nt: TGCGCCAGCAGCCAAGGAAATTCACCCCTCCACTTT